These 27 T cell receptor beta chains share one sample of origin, sequenced in a study of T cell changes during pregnancy in multiple sclerosis. Clones were sequenced by immunoSEQ multiplex PCR, and TCRdb holds only the in-frame ones, with some missing. The sample lists tens of thousands of clones, 92% occurring once. The material was peripheral blood, obtained before pregnancy. The receptors shown here come from a female donor with multiple sclerosis, enrolled in a pregnancy study.

This rearrangement joins TRBV19 to TRBJ1-5; 9 positions match TRBD1. Trimming took 4 bases from V and 7 from J; bases not matched to a gene: 5. Germline values: CDR1 LNHDA, CDR2 SQIVND (reference sequence). The CDR3 is 14 amino acids. The CDR3 DNA reads as TGTGCCAGTAGTACACAGGGGGCGCGGCAGCCCCAGCATTTT. Its translation: CASSTQGARQPQHF.

The rearrangement joins TRBV9 to TRBJ1-4; 9 nucleotides align to TRBD1. V shed 2 bases, J shed 0 bases, and the junction held 5 bases outside the gene matches. Germline V gene sequence: CDR1 SGDLS, CDR2 YYNGEE. CDR3 length equals 17 residues. CDR3 in DNA: TGTGCCAGCAGCGTGTGGACAGGGGAAACAACTAATGAAAAACTGTTTTTT. It specifies CASSVWTGETTNEKLFF.

V is TRBV7-9 and J is TRBJ1-2, with 8 bases identical to TRBD1. The length of the CDR3 is 15 residues. The V gene's germline CDR1 is SEHNR and CDR2 FQNEAQ (reference sequence). V shed 3 bases, J shed 3 bases, and the junction held 6 bases outside the gene matches. The CDR3 loop reads CASSLNRGRDYGYTF. In DNA form, the CDR3 reads TGTGCCAGCAGCTTGAACAGGGGGAGGGACTATGGCTACACCTTC.

V is TRBV5-1 and J is TRBJ1-4, with 10 positions matching TRBD1. Trimming at V came to 4 bases and at J to 7 bases, leaving 4 bases not matched to a gene. The CDR3 contains 14 residues. CDR1 is SGHRS, CDR2 YFSETQ, per germline. As DNA, the CDR3 is TGCGCCAGCAGCCCTAGACAGGGGGCTGAAAAACTGTTTTTT. Encoded protein: CASSPRQGAEKLFF.

The J gene is TRBJ2-7, the V gene TRBV30; 8 positions match TRBD1. This CDR3 spans 15 amino acids. The V and J ends lost 5 bases and 5 bases, in that order; junction bases with no gene match: 14. CDR1 is GTSNPN and CDR2 is SVGIG in the germline V gene (reference sequence). DNA of the CDR3: TGTGCCTGGTCCCTTGGCGGACAGGGACCCAACGAGCAGTACTTC. Protein: CAWSLGGQGPNEQYF.

The V gene is TRBV2, the J gene TRBJ1-1, with no clear D. The germline V and J ends were trimmed by 2 bases and 1 base, with 11 bases remaining between them. There are 15 residues in the CDR3. Germline values: CDR1 SNHLY, CDR2 FYNNEI. The chain's CDR3 is CASSEQLGANTEAFF. In DNA form, the CDR3 reads TGTGCCAGCAGTGAACAATTGGGAGCGAACACTGAAGCTTTCTTT. Using reference TRBV2 and TRBJ1-1 for the parts outside the CDR3, the full variable domain is EPEVTQTPSHQVTQMGQEVILRCVPISNHLYFYWYRQILGQKVEFLVSFYNNEISEKSEIFDDQFSVERPDGSNFTLKIRSTKLEDSAMYFCASSEQLGANTEAFFGQGTRLTVV.

CDR3 coding DNA: TGTGCCACCGCCCAGGGGGCGCGAGGCTACACCTTC. Translation: CATAQGARGYTF. The chain employs TRBV19 and TRBJ1-2, with 8 bases aligning to TRBD1. Germline CDR1 is LNHDA and CDR2 is SQIVND (reference sequence). The CDR3 consists of 12 residues. V shed 10 bases and J 8 bases; nucleotides not matched to a gene: 9.

CDR3 sequence reads: CASSPGGTEAFF. The CDR3 DNA sequence: TGTGCCAGCAGCCCCGGGGGCACTGAAGCTTTCTTT. The chain couples TRBV7-8 to TRBJ1-1; tentatively, D is TRBD1 (5 bases). The V gene lost 5 bases and the J gene lost 4 bases, with 8 bases spanning the gap. Germline CDR1 is SGHVS and CDR2 is FQNEAQ. This CDR3 contains 12 residues.

V gene TRBV9 combines with J gene TRBJ2-1, with TRBD2 matching over 7 bases. V lost 5 bases, J lost 2 bases, and 13 bases stayed unmatched. From germline, CDR1 is SGDLS and CDR2 YYNGEE. The CDR3 consists of 17 residues. The CDR3 sequence is CASRAAERRGTYNEQFF. CDR3 nucleotide sequence: TGTGCCAGCAGGGCGGCAGAGAGGCGGGGGACCTACAATGAGCAGTTCTTC.

The gene calls are TRBV7-2 and TRBJ2-2, with 10 bases aligning to TRBD2. V trimming: 7 bases; J trimming: 2 bases; junction bases outside the gene matches: 4. The CDR3 has 15 residues. Germline V CDR1 and CDR2: SGHTA, FQGNSA. CDR3 DNA sequence: TGTGCCAGCACCCAGCGGGGGGGCAACACCGGGGAGCTGTTTTTT. Its protein product is CASTQRGGNTGELFF.

The chain combines TRBV5-6 with TRBJ1-2, with unresolved D. V lost 0 bases, J lost 5 bases, and 14 bases lay in between. The germline V gene encodes CDR1 SGHDT and CDR2 YYEEEE. The CDR3 extends over 15 amino acids. The CDR3 region has the DNA TGTGCCAGCAGCTTGGGCCGACCTACTATATATGGCTACACCTTC. Encoded protein: CASSLGRPTIYGYTF.

This clone showed up just once. The CDR3 DNA reads TGTGCCAGCAGTGGAGGGCAGATCTCTGGGGCCAACGTCCTGACTTTC. Protein product: CASSGGQISGANVLTF. V is TRBV6-1 and J is TRBJ2-6; D perhaps matches TRBD2 (5 bases). In germline, CDR1 is MNHNS, CDR2 SASEGT. This CDR3 is 16 amino acids long. Between the trimmed V and J ends, which lost 4 bases and 0 bases, there was a span of 10 bases.

V usage is TRBV5-1 and J usage is TRBJ2-1; TRBD2 is a possible D gene (6 bases). The germline V and J ends were trimmed by 7 bases and 1 base, with 15 bases remaining between them. The CDR3 runs to 15 residues. Germline V gene data show CDR1 as SGHRS and CDR2 as YFSETQ. The CDR3 sequence is CASRGRQASYNEQFF. The CDR3 DNA reads as TGCGCCAGCCGAGGGAGGCAGGCATCCTACAATGAGCAGTTCTTC.

This chain uses TRBV29-1 with TRBJ2-1; 7 bases match TRBD2. With V trimmed by 6 bases and J by 8 bases, 1 base remained unmatched. The V gene's germline CDR1 is SQVTM and CDR2 ANQGSEA. The CDR3 runs 10 residues. CDR3 residues: CSVGRDEQFF. The CDR3 coding sequence is TGCAGCGTGGGGAGGGATGAGCAGTTCTTC.

V is TRBV6-5 and J is TRBJ1-1; tentative D call: TRBD1 (6 bases). This CDR3 spans 15 amino acids. Trimming stripped 6 bases from V and 0 bases from J, with 14 bases between. Looked up from germline, CDR1 is MNHEY and CDR2 is SVGAGI. For the CDR3, the DNA is TGTGCCAGCAGGGCCGGACAGAGCATGAACACTGAAGCTTTCTTT. Residues: CASRAGQSMNTEAFF.

This clone was seen a handful of times. This rearrangement joins TRBV30 to TRBJ1-1; D is perhaps TRBD1 (5 bases). The V end was cut by 4 bases, the J end by 1 base, with 10 bases between. Germline V gene sequence: CDR1 GTSNPN, CDR2 SVGIG (reference sequence). CDR3 length: 13 residues. CDR3 amino acids: CAWKAGGNTEAFF. CDR3 nucleotide sequence: TGTGCCTGGAAGGCCGGGGGGAACACTGAAGCTTTCTTT.

The V call is TRBV11-2, the J call TRBJ2-2; TRBD2 agrees at 9 bases. Germline CDR1 SGHAT, CDR2 FQNNGV. The CDR3 spans 15 residues. J lost 6 bases, V lost 3 bases, and 5 bases had no gene match. The CDR3 nucleotides read TGTGCCAGCAGCTTGGGCGGGGGGGCTCCCGGGGAGCTGTTTTTT. Translation gives CASSLGGGAPGELFF.

The chain joins TRBV10-1 to TRBJ1-5; 8 bases match TRBD1. CDR1 and CDR2 (germline): WNHNN, SYGVQD (reference sequence). V trimming: 4 bases; J trimming: 2 bases; junction bases outside the gene matches: 13. The CDR3 runs 18 residues. Here the CDR3 reads CASSAGQGDEDRNQPQHF. The CDR3 region has the DNA TGCGCCAGCAGTGCTGGACAGGGCGATGAGGATCGCAATCAGCCCCAGCATTTT.

CDR3 nucleotides: TGTGCCAGCAGACGACAGGGGGCCGGCAATCAGCCCCAGCATTTT. Protein product: CASRRQGAGNQPQHF. V gene TRBV6-5 combines with J gene TRBJ1-5; 10 bases are a match to TRBD1. The CDR3 loop spans 15 amino acids. Germline CDR1 MNHEY, CDR2 SVGAGI. V lost 6 bases, J lost 2 bases, and 4 bases stayed unmatched.

The genes are TRBV9 and TRBJ2-2; 15 bases line up with TRBD2. With V trimmed by 3 bases and J by 0 bases, 6 bases remained unmatched. CDR3 size: 19 residues. Germline CDR1 is SGDLS and CDR2 is YYNGEE. The DNA for the CDR3 is TGTGCCAGCAGCGCAAGGACTAGCGGGGGGGCGTCGAACACCGGGGAGCTGTTTTTT. Protein product: CASSARTSGGASNTGELFF.

The chain couples TRBV9 to TRBJ2-3; 8 positions match TRBD2. The CDR3 spans 17 residues. Per germline, CDR1 SGDLS and CDR2 YYNGEE. V was clipped by 4 bases and J by 5 bases; unmatched bases: 15. As DNA, the CDR3 is TGTGCCAGCAGCCCGGGGGGGGGCGGCGGGGCGGGAGATACGCAGTATTTT. Translation: CASSPGGGGGAGDTQYF.

The gene calls are TRBV18 and TRBJ2-7; D is uncertain. This CDR3 contains 11 residues. The germline V gene has CDR1 KGHSH and CDR2 LQKENI. Trimming pared 4 bases from V and 6 bases from J, leaving 7 bases between. CDR3 amino acids: CASSRGVEQYF. The CDR3 nucleotides are TGTGCCAGCTCACGAGGTGTCGAGCAGTACTTC. The entire variable domain, with the rest obtained from reference TRBV18 and TRBJ2-7, is as follows: NAGVMQNPRHLVRRRGQEARLRCSPMKGHSHVYWYRQLPEEGLKFMVYLQKENIIDESGMPKERFSAEFPKEGPSILRIQQVVRGDSAAYFCASSRGVEQYFGPGTRLTVT.

The chain uses TRBV6-4 and TRBJ2-1; TRBD2 matches at 9 bases. This CDR3 has 16 residues. Looked up from germline, CDR1 is MRHNA and CDR2 is SNTAGT. V gave up 3 bases and J gave up 8 bases; unmatched junction bases: 11. In nucleotides, the CDR3 is TGTGCCAGCAGTGAAGGCTTAGCGGGGGATTCCGATGAGCAGTTCTTC. This encodes CASSEGLAGDSDEQFF.

The V and J genes are TRBV7-2 and TRBJ1-5; 7 nucleotides align to TRBD1. Germline trimming cut 1 base from V and 4 bases from J; bases unmatched to any gene: 10. CDR1 SGHTA and CDR2 FQGNSA come from the germline V gene. The CDR3 runs 17 residues. As DNA, the CDR3 is TGTGCCAGCAGCTTAGAGGGCAGGGGGTCCCCAAATCAGCCCCAGCATTTT. This encodes CASSLEGRGSPNQPQHF.

The V and J genes are TRBV19 and TRBJ1-1, with 10 bases aligning to TRBD1. The germline V gene has CDR1 LNHDA and CDR2 SQIVND (reference sequence). There are 15 residues in the CDR3. The ends lost 3 bases at V and 1 base at J; junction bases unmatched: 2. CDR3: CASSMGTGANTEAFF. The CDR3 DNA follows: TGTGCCAGTAGTATGGGGACAGGGGCGAACACTGAAGCTTTCTTT.

This chain uses TRBV10-3 with TRBJ1-6; the match to TRBD1 covers 8 bases. Germline-derived CDR1 and CDR2 are ENHRY and SYGVKD. Trimming at V came to 3 bases and at J to 7 bases, leaving 5 bases not matched to a gene. The CDR3 has 15 amino acids. CDR3 nucleotide sequence: TGTGCCATCAGTGAAGACAGGGGACGGAATTCACCCCTCCACTTT. It is translated as CAISEDRGRNSPLHF.

This sequence joins TRBV11-2 and TRBJ1-4; D gene uncertain. V was pared by 4 bases and J by 8 bases, with 14 bases between. Germline assignment: CDR1 SGHAT and CDR2 FQNNGV. The length of the CDR3 is 14 residues. The CDR3 nucleotides are TGTGCCAGCAGCTCTGTAAATTGGGCGGAAAAACTGTTTTTT. Translating gives CASSSVNWAEKLFF. The whole variable domain, filled in from reference TRBV11-2 and TRBJ1-4, reads EAGVAQSPRYKIIEKRQSVAFWCNPISGHATLYWYQQILGQGPKLLIQFQNNGVVDDSQLPKDRFSAERLKGVDSTLKIQPAKLEDSAVYLCASSSVNWAEKLFFGSGTQLSVL.